A selection of T cell receptor beta chains follows, all from one sample in a study of T-cell memory formation after mild COVID-19. TCRdb recomputed calls from the 5' RACE reads with MiXCR, one row per CDR3 protein. Found here are 300,000 to 400,000 distinct CDR3 sequences, under 30% of them singletons; the top ten hold approximately 13%. Sample: PBMCs or a T cell subset sorted from them (not recorded which). Every receptor here comes from an adult woman who had mild COVID-19 (a few samples of this study predate the infection). Cell type and time point are not known. Both conserved end residues are part of each CDR3. The D gene is left open where the match is weak. A row's size may be missing; if present it is once, few, many or a size class.

d_gene: -; j_gene: TRBJ2-7; v_gene: TRBV10-3; abundance: -; CDR3aa: CAISDTAGSYEQYF; CDR3nt: TGTGCCATCAGTGATACAGCGGGCTCCTACGAGCAGTACTTC
d_gene: -; j_gene: TRBJ2-2; v_gene: TRBV6-1; abundance: few; CDR3aa: CASTLGGPNTGELFF; CDR3nt: TGTGCCAGCACCTTAGGGGGACCCAACACCGGGGAGCTGTTTTTT
d_gene: TRBD1; j_gene: TRBJ2-1; v_gene: TRBV29-1; abundance: -; CDR3aa: CSGNGQGPEQFF; CDR3nt: TGCAGCGGAAACGGACAGGGGCCTGAGCAGTTCTTC
d_gene: TRBD1; j_gene: TRBJ1-1; v_gene: TRBV12-3/TRBV12-4; abundance: -; CDR3aa: CASSRQGANTEAFF; CDR3nt: TGTGCCAGCAGTCGTCAGGGGGCGAACACTGAAGCTTTCTTT
d_gene: -; j_gene: TRBJ1-2; v_gene: TRBV24-1; abundance: few; CDR3aa: CATTVYYGYTF; CDR3nt: TGTGCCACGACAGTTTACTATGGCTACACCTTC
d_gene: TRBD1; j_gene: TRBJ2-1; v_gene: TRBV15; abundance: few; CDR3aa: CATSRGPGQGSYNEQFF; CDR3nt: TGTGCCACCAGCAGAGGCCCGGGACAGGGGAGTTACAATGAGCAGTTCTTC
d_gene: TRBD2; j_gene: TRBJ2-2; v_gene: TRBV7-6; abundance: few; CDR3aa: CASSLEREYTGELFF; CDR3nt: TGTGCCAGCAGCTTAGAGCGGGAGTACACCGGGGAGCTGTTTTTT
d_gene: -; j_gene: TRBJ2-5; v_gene: TRBV7-9; abundance: -; CDR3aa: CASSSPQGAQETQYF; CDR3nt: TGTGCCAGCAGCTCCCCCCAGGGCGCTCAAGAGACCCAGTACTTC
d_gene: -; j_gene: TRBJ2-4; v_gene: TRBV6-1; abundance: -; CDR3aa: CASSEPIAKNIQYF; CDR3nt: TGTGCCAGCAGTGAACCGATAGCCAAAAACATTCAGTACTTC
d_gene: -; j_gene: TRBJ1-3; v_gene: TRBV12-3/TRBV12-4; abundance: -; CDR3aa: CASSYLVRGLYF; CDR3nt: TGTGCCAGCAGTTATTTGGTCAGGGGATTATATTTT
d_gene: -; j_gene: TRBJ2-2; v_gene: TRBV29-1; abundance: -; CDR3aa: CSVERFAGPNTGELFF; CDR3nt: TGCAGCGTTGAAAGGTTCGCGGGACCGAACACCGGGGAGCTGTTTTTT
d_gene: -; j_gene: TRBJ1-1; v_gene: TRBV30; abundance: few; CDR3aa: CAWSGQLNTEAFF; CDR3nt: TGTGCCTGGAGTGGACAGCTGAACACTGAAGCTTTCTTT
d_gene: TRBD1; j_gene: TRBJ2-1; v_gene: TRBV5-1; abundance: -; CDR3aa: CASSWGTGWDNEQFF; CDR3nt: TGCGCCAGCAGCTGGGGGACAGGGTGGGACAATGAGCAGTTCTTC
d_gene: -; j_gene: TRBJ2-1; v_gene: TRBV5-5; abundance: few; CDR3aa: CASSEDMILYEQFF; CDR3nt: TGTGCCAGCAGCGAGGACATGATCCTCTATGAGCAGTTCTTC
d_gene: -; j_gene: TRBJ2-7; v_gene: TRBV9; abundance: few; CDR3aa: CASSVVGESGYEQYF; CDR3nt: TGTGCCAGCAGCGTAGTCGGGGAGTCGGGCTACGAGCAGTACTTC
d_gene: -; j_gene: TRBJ2-1; v_gene: TRBV24-1; abundance: -; CDR3aa: CATSRRAYNEQFF; CDR3nt: TGTGCCACCAGCCGAAGGGCTTACAATGAGCAGTTCTTC
d_gene: -; j_gene: TRBJ2-2; v_gene: TRBV29-1; abundance: many; CDR3aa: CSVDTGNTGELFF; CDR3nt: TGCAGCGTTGACACCGGGAACACCGGGGAGCTGTTTTTT
d_gene: -; j_gene: TRBJ2-5; v_gene: TRBV12-3/TRBV12-4; abundance: -; CDR3aa: CASSTLESSLQETQYF; CDR3nt: TGTGCCAGCTCCACCCTCGAGTCTAGCCTCCAAGAGACCCAGTACTTC